The 25 T cell receptor beta chains reported below all come from one sample, sequenced in a study of blood T cell repertoires in COVID-19. Using immunoSEQ multiplex PCR, the repertoire was profiled, and TCRdb retains in-frame clones only, with some absent. The sample includes roughly 30,000 clones, approximately 84% of them seen just once. Sequencing used peripheral blood. The source of these receptors is a man aged 65 to 79 with active COVID-19.

This CDR3 is CASSFGRLARGETQYF. CDR3 DNA sequence: TGTGCCAGCAGCTTTGGTCGACTAGCCCGCGGAGAGACCCAGTACTTC. The gene calls are TRBV11-3 and TRBJ2-5; 7 bases are shared with TRBD2. The V gene's germline CDR1 is SGHNT and CDR2 YENEEA. V trimming: 3 bases; J trimming: 4 bases; junction bases outside the gene matches: 11. The CDR3 sequence is 16 residues long.

The J gene is TRBJ1-2, the V gene TRBV6-4; D not certain. Germline CDR1 reads MRHNA; CDR2 reads SNTAGT. The ends were cut back, 2 bases at V and 5 bases at J, with 6 bases in the middle. The CDR3 is 12 residues long. CDR3 in amino acids: CASSDTVYGYTF. The CDR3 coding sequence is TGTGCCAGCAGTGACACAGTATATGGCTACACCTTC.

Written as DNA, the CDR3 is TGCGCCAGCAGCCTAAAAGCGGAATATGAAGCTTTCTTT. Residues: CASSLKAEYEAFF. The V call is TRBV4-3, the J call TRBJ1-1; D remains unclear. The CDR3 has 13 amino acids. Germline V gene lookup returns CDR1 LGHNA and CDR2 YSLEER. Between the trimmed V and J ends, which lost 4 bases and 7 bases, there was a span of 13 bases.

This clone has a handful of counts. The chain employs TRBV11-1 and TRBJ1-6; D uncertain. V was pared by 5 bases and J by 6 bases, with 14 bases between. The CDR3 length is 15 residues. Germline V CDR1 and CDR2: SGHAT, FQDESV (reference sequence). The CDR3 DNA reads TGTGCCAGCAGCCCGTCGTGGTCCGGTAATTCACCCCTCCACTTT. Its protein is CASSPSWSGNSPLHF.

The genes are TRBV2 and TRBJ1-6, with 9 positions matching TRBD1. V lost 3 bases, J lost 9 bases, and 9 bases stayed unmatched. Germline V gene sequence: CDR1 SNHLY, CDR2 FYNNEI. The CDR3 length is 16 residues. CDR3 region: CASSDNTGTGFSPLHF. The CDR3 DNA reads as TGTGCCAGCAGTGACAATACCGGGACAGGGTTTTCACCCCTCCACTTT.

J is TRBJ1-1 and V is TRBV5-8; 8 positions match TRBD1. Germline assignment: CDR1 SGHTS and CDR2 YDEGEE. The V gene end was trimmed by 5 bases and the J gene end by 2 bases; junction bases not matched to a gene: 14. The CDR3 spans 17 residues. Here the CDR3 reads CASSNFQGAPGNTEAFF. Written as DNA, the CDR3 is TGTGCCAGCAGTAATTTCCAGGGGGCCCCAGGAAACACTGAAGCTTTCTTT.

The chain joins TRBV28 to TRBJ1-6, with D possibly matching TRBD1 (6 bases). The germline CDR1 and CDR2 sequences are MDHEN and SYDVKM. The CDR3 is made up of 16 amino acids. Trimming pared 5 bases from V and 6 bases from J, leaving 17 bases between. The CDR3 nucleotides read TGTGCCAGCAGTCCGTCAGACAGGCCAACTAATTCACCCCTCCACTTT. This translates into CASSPSDRPTNSPLHF. The variable domain in full, completed from reference TRBV28 and TRBJ1-6, reads DVKVTQSSRYLVKRTGEKVFLECVQDMDHENMFWYRQDPGLGLRLIYFSYDVKMKEKGDIPEGYSVSREKKERFSLILESASTNQTSMYLCASSPSDRPTNSPLHFGNGTRLTVT.

The chain recombines TRBV29-1 with TRBJ2-7; D perhaps matches TRBD2 (6 bases). CDR3 length equals 13 residues. The V end was cut by 2 bases, the J end by 3 bases, with 11 bases between. Germline lookup yields CDR1 SQVTM and CDR2 ANQGSEA. The CDR3 sequence is CSVESGQGYEQYF. Written as DNA, the CDR3 is TGCAGCGTTGAAAGCGGGCAGGGCTACGAGCAGTACTTC.

The chain is built from TRBV3-1 (or the pseudogene TRBV3-2) and TRBJ1-6; 9 positions agree with TRBD1. This CDR3 has 15 amino acids. V lost 2 bases to trimming and J lost 8 bases; unmatched junction nucleotides: 4. Germline V CDR1 and CDR2: LGHDT, YNNKEL (reference sequence). This CDR3 reads CASSQWDRDDSPLHF. CDR3 sequence (DNA): TGTGCCAGCAGCCAATGGGACAGGGACGATTCACCCCTCCACTTT.

The chain carries TRBV6-5 and TRBJ2-6; D is uncertain. V was cut by 7 bases and J by 0 bases, with 7 bases left in between. The length of the CDR3 is 14 residues. The germline gives CDR1 MNHEY, CDR2 SVGAGI. CDR3 coding DNA: TGTGCCAGCATCCCGTTCTCTGGGGCCAACGTCCTGACTTTC. As protein: CASIPFSGANVLTF.

The J gene is TRBJ2-5, the V gene TRBV7-8; 9 nucleotides align to TRBD1. This CDR3 has 16 residues. The ends lost 1 base at V and 13 bases at J; junction bases unmatched: 16. Germline V gene lookup returns CDR1 SGHVS and CDR2 FQNEAQ. The CDR3 region is CASSLERGQGEPRGYF. In DNA, the CDR3 is TGTGCCAGCAGCTTAGAGAGGGGACAGGGCGAACCCCGCGGGTACTTC.

The genes are TRBV24-1 and TRBJ2-7; 9 bases map to TRBD1. Germline lookup yields CDR1 KGHDR and CDR2 SFDVKD. The trim removed 4 bases at V and 2 bases at J, leaving 5 bases unmatched. The length of the CDR3 is 15 residues. CDR3 nucleotide sequence: TGTGCCACCAGTGACGCCCGGGACAGGGCCTACGAGCAGTACTTC. Encoded protein: CATSDARDRAYEQYF.

The chain is built from TRBV30 and TRBJ2-3; 9 bases align to TRBD1. Germline V CDR1 and CDR2: GTSNPN, SVGIG (reference sequence). V gave up 4 bases and J gave up 2 bases; unmatched junction bases: 7. The CDR3 has 15 residues. The CDR3 protein is CAWIDRGKATDTQYF. The CDR3 DNA follows: TGTGCCTGGATCGACAGGGGGAAGGCCACAGATACGCAGTATTTT.

The chain is built from TRBV9 and TRBJ2-2, with 12 nucleotides matching TRBD2. The CDR3 covers 16 residues. CDR1 is SGDLS and CDR2 is YYNGEE in the germline V gene. The V and J ends lost 0 bases and 5 bases, in that order; junction bases with no gene match: 2. CDR3 sequence: CASSVDLAGGTGELFF. CDR3 nucleotides: TGTGCCAGCAGCGTAGACCTAGCGGGGGGGACCGGGGAGCTGTTTTTT. The full variable domain, with the rest looked up from reference TRBV9 and TRBJ2-2, is DSGVTQTPKHLITATGQRVTLRCSPRSGDLSVYWYQQSLDQGLQFLIQYYNGEERAKGNILERFSAQQFPDLHSELNLSSLELGDSALYFCASSVDLAGGTGELFFGEGSRLTVL.

The chain employs TRBV7-9 and TRBJ1-2; TRBD1 aligns across 9 bases. With 4 bases clipped from V and 4 bases from J, the junction kept 13 bases outside the gene matches. From germline, CDR1 is SEHNR and CDR2 FQNEAQ (reference sequence). This CDR3 spans 17 amino acids. In DNA form, the CDR3 reads TGTGCCAGCAGCTGGGGGACAGGGAACGGTCTGGGCTATGGCTACACCTTC. Its translation: CASSWGTGNGLGYGYTF.

The CDR3 reads CATNLDYFPGGLNYTGELFF. The CDR3 coding sequence is TGTGCCACCAACTTAGACTATTTCCCGGGGGGCCTTAATTACACCGGGGAGCTGTTTTTT. This chain uses TRBV6-7 with TRBJ2-2; tentatively, D is TRBD2 (7 bases). TRBV6-7 is an ORF, and what it does is uncertain. The V and J ends lost 10 bases and 3 bases respectively, with 33 bases between them. The CDR3 extends over 20 amino acids.

This chain joins TRBV7-9 and TRBJ2-6, with D tentatively TRBD2 (6 bases). The germline V gene encodes CDR1 SEHNR and CDR2 FQNEAQ (reference sequence). Between the trimmed V and J ends, which lost 4 bases and 0 bases, there was a span of 16 bases. This CDR3 comprises 18 residues. CDR3 sequence reads: CASSSGDWSPSGANVLTF. CDR3 coding DNA: TGTGCCAGCAGCTCGGGAGACTGGAGCCCCTCTGGGGCCAACGTCCTGACTTTC.

The chain uses TRBV19 and TRBJ2-7; 7 bases map to TRBD1. Germline V gene sequence: CDR1 LNHDA, CDR2 SQIVND (reference sequence). Trimming removed 7 bases from V and 1 base from J; junction bases left unmatched: 13. There are 16 residues in the CDR3. CDR3 protein: CASTPKRQGRSYEQYF. The CDR3 nucleotides are TGTGCCAGTACCCCCAAACGACAGGGAAGATCCTACGAGCAGTACTTC.

This chain links TRBV7-6 with TRBJ1-3; D gene uncertain. Germline CDR1 reads SGHVS; CDR2 reads FNYEAQ. The V end lost 3 bases, the J end lost 0 bases, and 12 bases lay between the germline ends. This CDR3 has 16 residues. The CDR3, as DNA: TGTGCCAGCAGCTTTTGGGTATGGAGCTCTGGAAACACCATATATTTT. Protein: CASSFWVWSSGNTIYF.

This chain links TRBV2 with TRBJ2-3; 8 bases align to TRBD2. J lost 3 bases, V lost 11 bases, and 1 base had no gene match. Germline loops: CDR1 SNHLY, CDR2 FYNNEI. The CDR3 has 11 amino acids. CDR3 sequence reads: CAVAGTDTQYF. The CDR3 DNA sequence: TGTGCCGTAGCGGGGACAGATACGCAGTATTTT.

The V gene is TRBV14, the J gene TRBJ1-2; D unresolved. Germline V gives CDR1 SGHDN, CDR2 FVKESK. The V and J ends lost 2 bases and 7 bases respectively, with 17 bases between them. CDR3 length: 15 amino acids. CDR3 in DNA: TGTGCCAGCAGCCAACGTCTCGAGGCGTCGGGTGGCTACACCTTC. It yields the protein CASSQRLEASGGYTF.

This chain joins TRBV7-2 and TRBJ2-4; 12 bases line up with TRBD2. From germline, CDR1 is SGHTA and CDR2 FQGNSA. The length of the CDR3 is 16 residues. With 1 base clipped from V and 6 bases from J, the junction kept 4 bases outside the gene matches. The DNA of the CDR3 is TGTGCCAGCAGCTTAGTTGCTAGCGGGGGGGGAAACATTCAGTACTTC. This translates into CASSLVASGGGNIQYF.

The chain has TRBV5-6 and TRBJ2-2; 9 positions match TRBD2. This CDR3 spans 15 amino acids. V lost 0 bases and J lost 6; bases outside the gene matches: 3. Germline CDR1 reads SGHDT; CDR2 reads YYEEEE. In DNA, the CDR3 is TGTGCCAGCAGCTTGGTAGGGACTAGCTCCGGGGAGCTGTTTTTT. Protein product: CASSLVGTSSGELFF.

This chain joins TRBV4-1 and TRBJ2-1, with 10 positions matching TRBD2. The V gene end was trimmed by 1 base and the J gene end by 14 bases; junction bases not matched to a gene: 11. The V gene's germline CDR1 is MGHRA and CDR2 YSYEKL. The CDR3 is made up of 15 amino acids. The CDR3 here is CASSQVAGGLGLEFF. The CDR3 bases are TGCGCCAGCAGCCAAGTAGCGGGGGGATTAGGATTAGAGTTCTTC.

CDR3 DNA: TGTGCCAGCAGCTTGGTGGGGACATTCGAAGCTTTCTTT. This translates into CASSLVGTFEAFF. The V call is TRBV5-4, the J call TRBJ1-1; D possibly corresponds to TRBD1 (6 bases). The ends were cut back, 0 bases at V and 8 bases at J, with 11 bases in the middle. This CDR3 spans 13 amino acids. Germline V CDR1 and CDR2: SGHNT, YYREEE (reference sequence).